These 9 T cell receptor beta chains came from one sample sequenced in a study of T cells in Graves' hyperthyroidism and ophthalmopathy. Regions amplified from RNA transcripts were the TCR beta CDR3 regions. The TCR CDR3 first-round RT-PCR relied on the HTBI primer set. MiXCR was run by TCRdb on the multiplex PCR reads, yielding one entry per CDR3 protein. The sample lists 450,000 to 700,000 distinct CDR3 sequences; around 45% were seen once. The source material was peripheral blood or thyroid tissue (not recorded which). These receptors were obtained from an adult woman with Graves' disease, either hyperthyroidism or ophthalmopathy (not recorded which).

This chain connects TRBV19 to TRBJ2-6; tentatively, D is TRBD1 (6 bases). V was trimmed by 6 bases and J by 4 bases, leaving 13 bases between them. The CDR3 covers 15 residues. The V gene's germline CDR1 is LNHDA and CDR2 SQIVND (reference sequence). CDR3 bases: TGTGCCAGTAGGCTACAGGGAGCCGGGGCCAACGTCCTGACTTTC. Amino acid sequence: CASRLQGAGANVLTF.

The V call is TRBV4-1, the J call TRBJ2-3, with TRBD1 as a possible D gene (6 bases). The CDR3 covers 14 residues. Germline assignment: CDR1 MGHRA and CDR2 YSYEKL. V lost 2 bases and J lost 2, with 8 bases in between. The chain's CDR3 is CASSQRTVTDTQYF. The CDR3 nucleotides are TGCGCCAGCAGCCAAAGGACAGTCACAGATACGCAGTATTTT.

This clonotype was found once. This chain joins TRBV6-1 and TRBJ2-1; 9 nucleotides agree with TRBD2. The trim removed 6 bases at V and 8 bases at J, leaving 5 bases unmatched. Germline V lookup: CDR1 MNHNS, CDR2 SASEGT. The CDR3 consists of 13 residues. The CDR3, as DNA: TGTGCCAGCAGAGCCAGCGGGAGGTATGAGCAGTTCTTC. This translates into CASRASGRYEQFF.

V and J are TRBV28 and TRBJ1-3; no reliable D call. The CDR3 consists of 15 residues. CDR1 is MDHEN and CDR2 is SYDVKM in the germline V gene. V shed 7 bases and J shed 0 bases, with 13 bases lying between them. The CDR3 spells CASTPAYASGNTIYF. CDR3 in DNA: TGTGCCAGCACTCCAGCATACGCCTCTGGAAACACCATATATTTT.

The V gene is TRBV19, the J gene TRBJ2-7; D may correspond to TRBD1 or TRBD2 (5 bases each). The CDR3 length is 16 residues. Germline V gives CDR1 LNHDA, CDR2 SQIVND (reference sequence). Deletions cut 5 bases from V and 5 bases from J, with 22 bases between. The CDR3 sequence: CASSHQPGPLGDEQYF. CDR3 bases: TGTGCCAGTAGTCATCAACCGGGACCCCTAGGCGACGAGCAGTACTTC.

V and J are TRBV4-2 and TRBJ2-7; 8 nucleotides agree with TRBD1. Germline values: CDR1 LGHNA, CDR2 YNFKEQ. V lost 2 bases to trimming and J lost 5 bases; unmatched junction nucleotides: 11. The CDR3 covers 16 residues. The CDR3 bases are TGTGCCAGCAGCCAACTAGGACAGGGTGGGGATCACGAGCAGTACTTC. Encoded protein: CASSQLGQGGDHEQYF.

Points on this clonotype: This may be a read error: a much more frequent sequence differs by one nucleotide. The chain joins TRBV28 to TRBJ2-7; 9 bases line up with TRBD1. Germline assignment: CDR1 MDHEN and CDR2 SYDVKM. CDR3 size: 13 residues. The CDR3 here is CASSLGTGTEQCF. In DNA, the CDR3 is TGTGCCAGCAGTTTAGGGACAGGGACCGAGCAGTGCTTC.

The sample holds a few counts of this clonotype. The J gene is TRBJ1-1, the V gene TRBV29-1; D gene uncertain. V dropped 6 bases and J dropped 0 bases, with 11 bases sitting between them. The CDR3 runs to 13 residues. Germline V gene data show CDR1 as SQVTM and CDR2 as ANQGSEA. CDR3 residues: CSVAEQLNTEAFF. CDR3 sequence (DNA): TGCAGCGTGGCGGAACAATTGAACACTGAAGCTTTCTTT.

This clonotype was counted ten times or more. The rearrangement links TRBV12-3 or TRBV12-4 to TRBJ2-7; no definite D call. The CDR3 spans 14 residues. The germline V and J ends were trimmed by 5 bases and 5 bases, with 16 bases remaining between them. DNA for the CDR3: TGTGCCAGCAGTGACCCAGGTTTTCGGAACGAGCAGTACTTC. It is translated as CASSDPGFRNEQYF.